This entry lists 10 T cell receptor beta chains sequenced from one sample in a study of blood T cell repertoires in COVID-19. The assay was immunoSEQ multiplex PCR, and TCRdb's table has in-frame clones only and misses some. Here the sample spans about 220,000 clones, more than 65% being singletons. What was sequenced was peripheral blood. These receptors were obtained from a middle-aged man with active or convalescent COVID-19.

V gene TRBV4-1 combines with J gene TRBJ1-1, with D hard to call. CDR3 size: 15 residues. V lost 1 base, J lost 6 bases, and 15 bases lay in between. Germline lookup yields CDR1 MGHRA and CDR2 YSYEKL. CDR3 in DNA: TGCGCCAGCAGCCAAGGTCCGGTGAGGAGCGCTGAAGCTTTCTTT. It codes for CASSQGPVRSAEAFF.

This clone was seen a few times. V usage is TRBV2 and J usage is TRBJ2-2; maybe TRBD1 (6 bases). V was pared by 2 bases and J by 1 base, with 11 bases between. The CDR3 length is 16 residues. Germline CDR1 SNHLY, CDR2 FYNNEI. The CDR3 region has the DNA TGTGCCAGCAGTGAAATGGGGGCACGGAACACCGGGGAGCTGTTTTTT. Its protein is CASSEMGARNTGELFF. The complete variable domain, with remaining parts taken from reference TRBV2 and TRBJ2-2, reads EPEVTQTPSHQVTQMGQEVILRCVPISNHLYFYWYRQILGQKVEFLVSFYNNEISEKSEIFDDQFSVERPDGSNFTLKIRSTKLEDSAMYFCASSEMGARNTGELFFGEGSRLTVL.

The chain is built from TRBV9 and TRBJ2-3, with 8 nucleotides matching TRBD2. With 4 bases clipped from V and 6 bases from J, the junction kept 10 bases outside the gene matches. CDR3 length equals 15 residues. Germline-derived CDR1 and CDR2 are SGDLS and YYNGEE. CDR3 sequence: CASSQRAGDSDTQYF. The CDR3 coding sequence is TGTGCCAGCAGCCAACGAGCGGGAGATTCTGATACGCAGTATTTT.

This chain links TRBV5-4 with TRBJ2-3; TRBD2 matches 12 bases. CDR3 length: 17 amino acids. V shed 3 bases and J 0 bases; nucleotides not matched to a gene: 5. The germline gives CDR1 SGHNT, CDR2 YYREEE (reference sequence). This CDR3 is CASSSKTSGGSTDTQYF. The CDR3 bases are TGTGCCAGCAGCTCTAAGACTAGCGGGGGAAGCACAGATACGCAGTATTTT. The entire variable domain, with the rest obtained from reference TRBV5-4 and TRBJ2-3, is as follows: ETGVTQSPTHLIKTRGQQVTLRCSSQSGHNTVSWYQQALGQGPQFIFQYYREEENGRGNFPPRFSGLQFPNYSSELNVNALELDDSALYLCASSSKTSGGSTDTQYFGPGTRLTVL.

For this clone: The same CDR3 also results from other DNA sequences found in this sample. This chain connects TRBV11-3 to TRBJ2-3, with TRBD2 matching 7 bases. Germline values: CDR1 SGHNT, CDR2 YENEEA. Germline trimming cut 5 bases from V and 1 base from J; bases unmatched to any gene: 3. The CDR3 loop spans 14 amino acids. The CDR3 coding sequence is TGTGCCAGCAGCCTTACTAGCGGCACAGATACGCAGTATTTT. Translation gives CASSLTSGTDTQYF. Together with reference TRBV11-3 and TRBJ2-3, the CDR3 gives the full variable domain: EAGVVQSPRYKIIEKKQPVAFWCNPISGHNTLYWYLQNLGQGPELLIRYENEEAVDDSQLPKDRFSAERLKGVDSTLKIQPAELGDSAVYLCASSLTSGTDTQYFGPGTRLTVL.

In its sample, this clone was seen a few times. The V call is TRBV21-1, the J call TRBJ1-5; the DNA was not compared with TRBD1, the D call given in the table. TRBV21-1 constitutes a pseudogene. The CDR3 is made up of 14 amino acids. The CDR3 DNA reads TGTGCCAGCAGCCGGACAGGGGGCAATCAGCCCCAGCATTTT. It is translated as CASSRTGGNQPQHF.

The V call is TRBV18, the J call TRBJ1-2; tentatively, D is TRBD1 (6 bases). Germline-derived CDR1 and CDR2 are KGHSH and LQKENI. V lost 2 bases, J lost 1 base, and 11 bases lay in between. The CDR3 is made up of 15 amino acids. CDR3: CASSPRTASNYGYTF. The CDR3 DNA follows: TGTGCCAGCTCACCAAGGACAGCAAGTAACTATGGCTACACCTTC.

The chain combines TRBV15 with TRBJ2-3; 9 bases are shared with TRBD2. The CDR3 loop spans 16 amino acids. After removal of 1 base from V and 2 bases from J, the junction contained 4 bases not matched to a gene. Germline CDR1 is LNHNV and CDR2 is YYDKDF (reference sequence). The CDR3 nucleotides are TGTGCCACCAGCAGAGTCCTAGCGGGGTCCACAGATACGCAGTATTTT. This gives the protein CATSRVLAGSTDTQYF.

The CDR3: CASSQALAPTYGQYF. CDR3 nucleotides: TGCGCCAGCAGCCAAGCACTAGCGCCGACTTATGGGCAGTACTTC. This chain uses TRBV4-3 with TRBJ2-7; 7 bases fit TRBD2. The CDR3 has 15 amino acids. Germline loops: CDR1 LGHNA, CDR2 YSLEER. V shed 1 base and J 9 bases; nucleotides not matched to a gene: 12.

The chain joins TRBV4-3 to TRBJ1-2; D may be TRBD1 (5 bases). Germline lookup yields CDR1 LGHNA and CDR2 YSLEER. This CDR3 comprises 15 residues. V was trimmed by 0 bases and J by 5 bases, leaving 13 bases between them. This chain's CDR3 is CASSQDWRDGYGYTF. Here the CDR3 DNA reads TGCGCCAGCAGCCAAGATTGGCGGGACGGGTATGGCTACACCTTC.